One sample yielded the 30 T cell receptor beta chains listed below, sequenced in a study of T-cell memory formation after mild COVID-19. TCRdb re-analysed the 5' RACE reads in MiXCR, keeping a single row per CDR3 protein. Altogether about 390,000 distinct CDR3 sequences are present, about 16% being singletons, with the ten largest covering 20% to 25%. The specimen was PBMCs or a T cell subset sorted from them (not recorded which). The origin of the receptors is a man aged 18 to 29 who had mild COVID-19 (a few samples of this study predate the infection). Cell type and time point are not known.

The chain recombines TRBV7-9 with TRBJ1-6, with D possibly matching TRBD1 (6 bases). The CDR3 is made up of 16 amino acids. The ends were cut back, 5 bases at V and 1 base at J, with 12 bases in the middle. CDR1 and CDR2 from the germline V gene are SEHNR and FQNEAQ (reference sequence). CDR3 protein: CASSRGGASYNSPLHF. The CDR3 DNA reads TGTGCCAGCAGCCGCGGGGGGGCATCCTATAATTCACCCCTCCACTTT.

This clonotype came up a few times. CDR3 region: CASSYSARGGYGYTF. In DNA, the CDR3 is TGTGCCAGCAGTTACTCGGCCAGGGGGGGCTATGGCTACACCTTC. The chain employs TRBV6-5 and TRBJ1-2; TRBD1 agrees at 7 bases. This CDR3 spans 15 amino acids. From germline, CDR1 is MNHEY and CDR2 SVGAGI. V shed 0 bases, J shed 4 bases, and the junction held 5 bases outside the gene matches.

Here the CDR3 reads CAMGGPEQYV. The CDR3 DNA reads as TGTGCTATGGGGGGCCCCGAGCAGTACGTC. V is TRBV2 and J is TRBJ2-7; the D gene could be TRBD1 or TRBD2 (6 bases each). The CDR3 loop spans 10 amino acids. The germline V gene has CDR1 SNHLY and CDR2 FYNNEI.

This clonotype was counted many times. The chain recombines TRBV4-1 with TRBJ1-5; D uncertain. This CDR3 has 15 amino acids. The germline V gene encodes CDR1 MGHRA and CDR2 YSYEKL. V lost 3 bases and J 0 bases, leaving 9 bases between the germline ends. CDR3 sequence reads: CASSQRHVSNQPQHF. The CDR3 DNA reads as TGCGCCAGCAGCCAGAGACACGTTAGCAATCAGCCCCAGCATTTT.

The chain recombines TRBV20-1 with TRBJ2-4; 10 bases align to TRBD2. The J segment lost 1 base and the V segment lost 8 bases, leaving 11 bases of the junction unmatched. CDR3 length: 16 amino acids. The germline CDR1 and CDR2 sequences are DFQATT and SNEGSKA (reference sequence). CDR3 coding DNA: TGCAGTCTTAGCGGGGGGCAAGGGAAGGCCAAAAACATTCAGTACTTC. Translation gives CSLSGGQGKAKNIQYF.

The sample holds a few counts of this clonotype. The CDR3 sequence: CASGSQGPYEQYV. The DNA of the CDR3 is TGTGCCAGCGGGTCACAGGGCCCCTACGAGCAGTACGTC. The chain couples TRBV28 to TRBJ2-7; D is perhaps TRBD1 (6 bases). CDR1 MDHEN and CDR2 SYDVKM come from the germline V gene. This CDR3 spans 13 amino acids. The V gene lost 8 bases and the J gene lost 2 bases, with 13 bases spanning the gap.

A few counts support this clonotype. This chain uses TRBV7-9 with TRBJ1-1; the match to TRBD1 covers 10 bases. Germline assignment: CDR1 SEHNR and CDR2 FQNEAQ (reference sequence). V lost 5 bases to trimming and J lost 1 base; unmatched junction nucleotides: 10. The CDR3 loop spans 17 amino acids. CDR3 DNA: TGTGCCAGCAGCCTACCGACAGGGGGCTGGGGGAACACTGAAGCTTTCTTT. It specifies CASSLPTGGWGNTEAFF.

This clonotype has more than one count but fewer than ten. The CDR3 sequence is CASSQEDGGIGTQYF. The CDR3 DNA reads as TGTGCCAGCAGCCAAGAGGACGGGGGGATTGGGACCCAGTACTTC. This chain uses TRBV4-2 with TRBJ2-5; 7 nucleotides match TRBD2. Trimming at V came to 0 bases and at J to 7 bases, leaving 8 bases not matched to a gene. CDR1 and CDR2 (germline): LGHNA, YNFKEQ. The CDR3 is made up of 15 amino acids.

This sequence joins TRBV30 and TRBJ2-7; 9 bases are shared with TRBD1. The CDR3 is 12 amino acids. V shed 4 bases and J 3 bases; nucleotides not matched to a gene: 1. Germline V gives CDR1 GTSNPN, CDR2 SVGIG (reference sequence). The CDR3 region is CAWTGQGYEQYF. As DNA, the CDR3 is TGTGCCTGGACGGGACAGGGCTACGAGCAGTACTTC.

V usage is TRBV7-6 and J usage is TRBJ1-6, with 10 bases fitting TRBD1. The CDR3 contains 14 residues. The germline V gene encodes CDR1 SGHVS and CDR2 FNYEAQ. V shed 5 bases and J 7 bases; nucleotides not matched to a gene: 2. The CDR3, as DNA: TGTGCCAGCAGCGCGACAGGGGGCAATTCACCCCTCCACTTT. Protein: CASSATGGNSPLHF. The variable domain in full, with the rest retrieved from reference TRBV7-6 and TRBJ1-6, is GAGVSQSPRYKVTKRGQDVALRCDPISGHVSLYWYRQALGQGPEFLTYFNYEAQQDKSGLPNDRFSAERPEGSISTLTIQRTEQRDSAMYRCASSATGGNSPLHFGNGTRLTVT.

This clonotype was seen at least ten times. The gene calls are TRBV9 and TRBJ2-3; D may be TRBD1 or TRBD2 (5 bases each). The germline V and J ends were trimmed by 0 bases and 6 bases, with 5 bases remaining between them. The CDR3 length is 12 residues. The germline V gene has CDR1 SGDLS and CDR2 YYNGEE. The chain's CDR3 is CASSVGGDTQYF. The CDR3 coding sequence is TGTGCCAGCAGCGTAGGGGGGGATACGCAGTATTTT. Full variable domain (missing parts from reference TRBV9 and TRBJ2-3): DSGVTQTPKHLITATGQRVTLRCSPRSGDLSVYWYQQSLDQGLQFLIQYYNGEERAKGNILERFSAQQFPDLHSELNLSSLELGDSALYFCASSVGGDTQYFGPGTRLTVL.

The chain couples TRBV29-1 to TRBJ1-1, with unresolved D. The CDR3 covers 13 residues. Trimming removed 4 bases from V and 0 bases from J, with 9 bases in between. Germline V gene data show CDR1 as SQVTM and CDR2 as ANQGSEA. This CDR3 is CSVGRQLNTEAFF. Here the CDR3 DNA reads TGCAGCGTTGGAAGGCAGCTGAACACTGAAGCTTTCTTT.

This sequence joins TRBV28 and TRBJ2-7; D remains ambiguous. The CDR3 runs 14 residues. V dropped 3 bases and J dropped 4 bases, with 13 bases sitting between them. The germline CDR1 and CDR2 sequences are MDHEN and SYDVKM. The CDR3 nucleotides read TGTGCCAGCAGTTTTTACCAAGCCCGATACGAGCAGTACGTC. Its translation is CASSFYQARYEQYV.

In its sample, this clonotype was seen a few times. The J gene is TRBJ2-3, the V gene TRBV7-9, with D perhaps TRBD1 or TRBD2 (5 bases each). The V end was cut by 0 bases, the J end by 6 bases, with 16 bases between. The CDR3 is 16 residues long. Looked up from germline, CDR1 is SEHNR and CDR2 is FQNEAQ (reference sequence). The CDR3 reads CASSLAAVARGDTQYF. Here the CDR3 DNA reads TGTGCCAGCAGCTTAGCGGCGGTAGCGAGGGGTGATACGCAGTATTTT.

This clonotype was observed a few times. The rearrangement uses TRBV2 and TRBJ2-7; a possible D gene is TRBD2 (5 bases). V was clipped by 6 bases and J by 2 bases, with 8 bases between them. Per the germline V gene, CDR1 is SNHLY and CDR2 is FYNNEI. The CDR3 is 12 amino acids. As DNA, the CDR3 is TGTGCCAGCAGGGGCGGGCCCTACGAGCAGTACGTC. It yields the protein CASRGGPYEQYV.

The gene calls are TRBV6-5 and TRBJ1-5, with D possibly TRBD1 on 5 matching bases. The CDR3 spans 15 residues. Germline CDR1 is MNHEY and CDR2 is SVGAGI. V lost 0 bases, J lost 8 bases, and 14 bases lay in between. The CDR3 sequence: CASSYSGRTREPQHF. The CDR3 nucleotides are TGTGCCAGCAGTTACTCAGGGCGGACCAGGGAGCCCCAGCATTTT.

The sample holds a few counts of this clonotype. V and J are TRBV5-1 and TRBJ2-2; the match to TRBD2 covers 8 bases. CDR1 and CDR2 from the germline V gene are SGHRS and YFSETQ. CDR3 size: 14 residues. V trimming: 6 bases; J trimming: 2 bases; junction bases outside the gene matches: 3. The CDR3: CASTRGGNTGELFF. CDR3 DNA sequence: TGCGCCAGCACCCGGGGGGGCAACACCGGGGAGCTGTTTTTT. Full variable domain (rest looked up from reference TRBV5-1 and TRBJ2-2): KAGVTQTPRYLIKTRGQQVTLSCSPISGHRSVSWYQQTPGQGLQFLFEYFSETQRNKGNFPGRFSGRQFSNSRSEMNVSTLELGDSALYLCASTRGGNTGELFFGEGSRLTVL.

The genes are TRBV7-2 and TRBJ2-5, with D possibly TRBD2 on 6 matching bases. Germline V CDR1 and CDR2: SGHTA, FQGNSA. The CDR3 runs to 15 residues. V lost 6 bases and J 2 bases, leaving 16 bases between the germline ends. CDR3 DNA sequence: TGTGCCAGCAGTGGGGCGGCGGGGCGGCAAGAGACCCAGTACTTC. This translates into CASSGAAGRQETQYF.

In this sample, this clonotype turned up a few times. The chain links TRBV10-3 to TRBJ2-3, with 7 bases matching TRBD2. Germline CDR1 ENHRY, CDR2 SYGVKD. J was trimmed by 1 base and V by 8 bases; bases with no gene match: 3. The length of the CDR3 is 13 residues. CDR3 amino acids: CAIGSGGTDTQYF. For the CDR3, the DNA is TGTGCCATCGGGAGCGGGGGCACAGATACGCAGTATTTT.

This chain uses TRBV9 with TRBJ2-5; 9 bases are a match to TRBD1. This CDR3 spans 15 amino acids. J gave up 4 bases and V 4 bases, and 8 bases lay outside the gene matches. In germline, CDR1 is SGDLS, CDR2 YYNGEE. CDR3 DNA: TGTGCCAGCAGCCCCAGGGACAGGGAGGGAGAGACCCAGTACTTC. It is translated as CASSPRDREGETQYF.

This clonotype has just a few counts. V gene TRBV10-3 combines with J gene TRBJ2-3; 7 bases align to TRBD2. The germline gives CDR1 ENHRY, CDR2 SYGVKD. V lost 11 bases, J lost 4 bases, and 18 bases stayed unmatched. This CDR3 has 16 amino acids. The CDR3 protein is CAARGWGGPKADTQYF. CDR3 nucleotide sequence: TGTGCCGCCCGCGGGTGGGGGGGACCGAAAGCAGATACGCAGTATTTT.

This clonotype was counted many times. This rearrangement joins TRBV4-1 to TRBJ2-7, with 9 bases identical to TRBD1. This CDR3 spans 15 amino acids. The V gene end was trimmed by 3 bases and the J gene end by 3 bases; junction bases not matched to a gene: 6. CDR1 and CDR2 from the germline V gene are MGHRA and YSYEKL. CDR3: CASSHTSGQGYEQYF. The CDR3 DNA reads as TGCGCCAGCAGCCATACATCGGGACAGGGCTACGAGCAGTACTTC.

The chain has TRBV6-2 or TRBV6-3 and TRBJ2-5; the match to TRBD1 covers 7 bases. The V segment lost 6 bases and the J segment 4 bases; nucleotides outside the gene matches: 11. CDR1 is MNHEY and CDR2 is SVGEGT in the germline V gene. The CDR3 consists of 15 residues. CDR3 in DNA: TGTGCCAGCAGCACCCCAAGAGGGGGCAGAGAGACCCAGTACTTC. Amino acid sequence: CASSTPRGGRETQYF.

Only a few counts were recorded for this clonotype. The rearrangement joins TRBV21-1 to TRBJ2-7; the D call in the table, TRBD1, was not verified against the DNA. TRBV21-1 is listed as a pseudogene. The CDR3 consists of 14 residues. CDR3 amino acids: CASRRGPRMREQYV. Here the CDR3 DNA reads TGTGCCAGCAGGAGGGGACCGCGAATGCGCGAGCAGTACGTC.

The rearrangement links TRBV7-9 to TRBJ2-5; TRBD1 matches at 10 bases. Germline CDR1 and CDR2: SEHNR and FQNEAQ (reference sequence). J gave up 5 bases and V 5 bases, and 11 bases lay outside the gene matches. This CDR3 has 16 amino acids. The chain's CDR3 is CASSEPMTGGEETQYF. In DNA form, the CDR3 reads TGTGCCAGCAGCGAACCCATGACAGGGGGCGAGGAGACCCAGTACTTC.

V is TRBV4-1 and J is TRBJ1-1; 7 bases line up with TRBD1. Germline V lookup: CDR1 MGHRA, CDR2 YSYEKL. The CDR3 is 15 amino acids. V gave up 1 base and J gave up 5 bases; unmatched junction bases: 7. CDR3 loop: CASSQGAGGETEAFF. DNA for the CDR3: TGCGCCAGCAGCCAAGGGGCAGGGGGGGAAACTGAAGCTTTCTTT.

V gene TRBV6-6 combines with J gene TRBJ1-5, with unresolved D. The CDR3 has 17 amino acids. Trimming took 0 bases from V and 3 from J, leaving 15 bases between them. Germline CDR1 and CDR2: MNHNY and SVGAGI (reference sequence). The CDR3 bases are TGTGCCAGCAGTTACTCGAAACAACTGCTTCTCAATCAGCCCCAGCATTTT. This gives the protein CASSYSKQLLLNQPQHF.

The chain combines TRBV30 with TRBJ2-1; D might be TRBD1 (5 bases). CDR3 length: 13 amino acids. V gave up 5 bases and J gave up 2 bases, with 10 bases separating them. Germline CDR1 is GTSNPN and CDR2 is SVGIG (reference sequence). CDR3 amino acids: CAWSDSPYNEQFF. The CDR3 nucleotides read TGTGCCTGGTCTGACAGCCCCTACAATGAGCAGTTCTTC.

This clonotype was counted only a few times. CDR3 sequence reads: CASSPAGGPYEQYF. DNA for the CDR3: TGTGCCAGCAGTCCAGCGGGGGGGCCCTACGAGCAGTACTTC. V usage is TRBV9 and J usage is TRBJ2-7; 10 bases line up with TRBD2. CDR3 length: 14 amino acids. V trimming: 5 bases; J trimming: 2 bases; junction bases outside the gene matches: 4. Germline assignment: CDR1 SGDLS and CDR2 YYNGEE.

The chain carries TRBV5-1 and TRBJ2-7; D unclear. CDR3 length equals 13 residues. Germline V gives CDR1 SGHRS, CDR2 YFSETQ. Trimming cost V 4 bases and J 6 bases, with 14 bases left between them. The CDR3 nucleotides read TGCGCCAGCAGCCAATCATGGGGTTTCGAGCAGTACTTC. It is translated as CASSQSWGFEQYF.